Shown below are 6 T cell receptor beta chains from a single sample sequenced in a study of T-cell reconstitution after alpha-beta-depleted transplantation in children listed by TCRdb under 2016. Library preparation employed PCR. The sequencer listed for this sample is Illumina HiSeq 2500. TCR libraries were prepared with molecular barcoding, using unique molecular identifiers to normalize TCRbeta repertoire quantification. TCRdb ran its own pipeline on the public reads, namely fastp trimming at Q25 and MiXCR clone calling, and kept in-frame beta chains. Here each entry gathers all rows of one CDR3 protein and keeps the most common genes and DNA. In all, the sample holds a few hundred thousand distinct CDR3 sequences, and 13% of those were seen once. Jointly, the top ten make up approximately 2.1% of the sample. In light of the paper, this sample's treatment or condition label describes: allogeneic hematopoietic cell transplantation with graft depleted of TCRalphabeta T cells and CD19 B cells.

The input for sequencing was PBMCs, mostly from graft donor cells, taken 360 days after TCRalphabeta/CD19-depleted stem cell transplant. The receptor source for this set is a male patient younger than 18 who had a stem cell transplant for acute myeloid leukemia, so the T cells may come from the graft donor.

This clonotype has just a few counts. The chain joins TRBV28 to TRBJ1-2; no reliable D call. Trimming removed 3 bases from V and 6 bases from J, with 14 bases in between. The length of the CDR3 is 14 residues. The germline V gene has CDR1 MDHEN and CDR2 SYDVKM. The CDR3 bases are TGTGCCAGCAGTTTGGCAGCGCAACGGGATGGCTACACCTTC. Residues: CASSLAAQRDGYTF.

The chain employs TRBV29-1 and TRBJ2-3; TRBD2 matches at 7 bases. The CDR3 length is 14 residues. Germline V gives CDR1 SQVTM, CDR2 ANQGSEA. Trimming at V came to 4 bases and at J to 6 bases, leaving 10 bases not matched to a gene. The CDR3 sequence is CSVVVPAGEDTQYF. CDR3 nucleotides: TGCAGCGTTGTCGTCCCCGCGGGGGAGGATACGCAGTATTTT.

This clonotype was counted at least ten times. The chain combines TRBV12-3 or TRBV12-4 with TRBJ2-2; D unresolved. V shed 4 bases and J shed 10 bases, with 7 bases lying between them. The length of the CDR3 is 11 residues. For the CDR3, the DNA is TGTGCCAGCAGTTACCTAGAGGAGCTGTTTTTT. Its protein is CASSYLEELFF.

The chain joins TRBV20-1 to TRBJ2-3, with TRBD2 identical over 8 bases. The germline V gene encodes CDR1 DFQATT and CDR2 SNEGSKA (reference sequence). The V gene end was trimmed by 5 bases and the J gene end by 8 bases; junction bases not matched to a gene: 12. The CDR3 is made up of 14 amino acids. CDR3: CSAPAGGLRGTQYF. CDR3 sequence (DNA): TGCAGTGCTCCGGCGGGAGGACTGAGGGGTACGCAGTATTTT.

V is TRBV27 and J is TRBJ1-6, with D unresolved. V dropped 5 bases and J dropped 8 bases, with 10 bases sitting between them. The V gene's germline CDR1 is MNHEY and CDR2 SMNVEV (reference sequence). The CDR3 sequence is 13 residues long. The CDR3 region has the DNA TGTGCCAGCAGTCGTCCCCCAGATTCACCCCTCCACTTT. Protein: CASSRPPDSPLHF.

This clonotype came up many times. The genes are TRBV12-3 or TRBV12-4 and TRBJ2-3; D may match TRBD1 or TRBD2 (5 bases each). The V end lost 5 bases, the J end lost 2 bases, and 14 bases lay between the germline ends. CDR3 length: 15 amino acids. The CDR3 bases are TGTGCCAGCAGTCTCCGGGACCCCTACACAGATACGCAGTATTTT. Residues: CASSLRDPYTDTQYF.